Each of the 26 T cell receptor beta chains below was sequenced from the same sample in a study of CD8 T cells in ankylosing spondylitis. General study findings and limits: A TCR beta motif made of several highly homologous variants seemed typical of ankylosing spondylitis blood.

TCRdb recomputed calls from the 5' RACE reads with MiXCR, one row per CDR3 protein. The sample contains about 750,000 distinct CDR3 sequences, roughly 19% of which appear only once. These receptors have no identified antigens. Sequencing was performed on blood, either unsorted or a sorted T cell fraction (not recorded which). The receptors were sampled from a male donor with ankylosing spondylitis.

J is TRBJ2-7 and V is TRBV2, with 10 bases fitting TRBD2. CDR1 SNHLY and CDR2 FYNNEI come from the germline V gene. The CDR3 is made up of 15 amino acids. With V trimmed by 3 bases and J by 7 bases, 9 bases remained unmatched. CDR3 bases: TGTGCCAGCAGTGAGAACCTAGCGGGAGCCTGGGAGCAGTACTTC. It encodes CASSENLAGAWEQYF.

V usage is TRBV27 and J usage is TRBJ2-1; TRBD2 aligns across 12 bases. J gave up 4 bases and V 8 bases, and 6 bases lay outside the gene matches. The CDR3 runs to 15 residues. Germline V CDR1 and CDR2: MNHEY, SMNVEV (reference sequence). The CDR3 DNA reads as TGTGCCAGCCGCCGGACTAGCGGGATTTACAATGAGCAGTTCTTC. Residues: CASRRTSGIYNEQFF.

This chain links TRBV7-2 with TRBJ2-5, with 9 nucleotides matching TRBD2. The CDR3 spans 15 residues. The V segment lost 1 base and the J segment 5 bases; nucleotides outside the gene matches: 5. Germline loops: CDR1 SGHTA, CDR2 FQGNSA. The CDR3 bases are TGTGCCAGCAGCTTAGTAGCGGGAGTAGGGGAGACCCAGTACTTC. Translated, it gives CASSLVAGVGETQYF.

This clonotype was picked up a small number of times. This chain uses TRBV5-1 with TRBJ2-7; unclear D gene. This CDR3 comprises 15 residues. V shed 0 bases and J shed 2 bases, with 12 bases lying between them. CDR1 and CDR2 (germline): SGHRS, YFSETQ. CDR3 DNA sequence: TGCGCCAGCAGCTTGGAGGCAGGAACCCCCTACGAGCAGTACTTC. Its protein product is CASSLEAGTPYEQYF.

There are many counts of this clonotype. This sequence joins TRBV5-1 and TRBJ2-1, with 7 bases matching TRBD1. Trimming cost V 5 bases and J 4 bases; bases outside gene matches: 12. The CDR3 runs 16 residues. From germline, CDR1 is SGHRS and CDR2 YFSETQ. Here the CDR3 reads CASSRVGQAQYNEQFF. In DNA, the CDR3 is TGCGCCAGCAGTCGGGTCGGACAGGCCCAATACAATGAGCAGTTCTTC.

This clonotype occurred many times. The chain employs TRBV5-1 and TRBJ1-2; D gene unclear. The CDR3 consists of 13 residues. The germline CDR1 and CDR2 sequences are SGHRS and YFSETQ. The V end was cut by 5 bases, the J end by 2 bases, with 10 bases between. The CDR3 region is CASSPEGNYGYTF. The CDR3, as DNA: TGCGCCAGCAGTCCGGAAGGGAACTATGGCTACACCTTC. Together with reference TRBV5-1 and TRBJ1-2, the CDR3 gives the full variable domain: KAGVTQTPRYLIKTRGQQVTLSCSPISGHRSVSWYQQTPGQGLQFLFEYFSETQRNKGNFPGRFSGRQFSNSRSEMNVSTLELGDSALYLCASSPEGNYGYTFGSGTRLTVV.

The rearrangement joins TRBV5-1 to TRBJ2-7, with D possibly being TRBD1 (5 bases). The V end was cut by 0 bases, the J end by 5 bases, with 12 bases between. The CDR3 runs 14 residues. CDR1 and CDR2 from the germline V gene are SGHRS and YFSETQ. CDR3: CASSLADIGDEQYF. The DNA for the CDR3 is TGCGCCAGCAGCTTGGCCGACATAGGGGACGAGCAGTACTTC.

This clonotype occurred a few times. CDR3 residues: CASSPPAHRSLKDYEQYF. The CDR3 DNA reads TGTGCCAGCAGCCCCCCCGCCCACAGGAGCCTAAAGGACTACGAGCAGTACTTC. The chain has TRBV7-6 and TRBJ2-7; weak D call: TRBD1 (5 bases). Trimming left V 5 bases short and J 3 bases short, with 26 bases between. This CDR3 region has 18 residues. Germline CDR1 reads SGHVS; CDR2 reads FNYEAQ.

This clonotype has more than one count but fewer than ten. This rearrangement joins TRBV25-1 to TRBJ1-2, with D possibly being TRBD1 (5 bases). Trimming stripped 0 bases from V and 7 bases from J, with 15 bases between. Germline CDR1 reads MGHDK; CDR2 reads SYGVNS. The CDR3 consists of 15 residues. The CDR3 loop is CASSEYGAGKSGYTF. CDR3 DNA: TGTGCCAGCAGTGAATATGGGGCAGGGAAGAGTGGCTACACCTTC.

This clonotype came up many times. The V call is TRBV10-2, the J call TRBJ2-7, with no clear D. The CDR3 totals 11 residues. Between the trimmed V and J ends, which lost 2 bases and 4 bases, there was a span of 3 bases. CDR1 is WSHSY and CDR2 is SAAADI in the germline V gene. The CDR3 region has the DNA TGCGCCAGCAGTGAGGGGTACGAGCAGTACTTC. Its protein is CASSEGYEQYF.

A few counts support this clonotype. The CDR3 region is CASSLLGLARQETQYF. In nucleotides, the CDR3 is TGTGCCAGCAGCTTATTAGGACTAGCGCGTCAAGAGACCCAGTACTTC. The chain carries TRBV5-6 and TRBJ2-5, with 9 bases fitting TRBD2. Looked up from germline, CDR1 is SGHDT and CDR2 is YYEEEE. The CDR3 has 16 residues. Trimming at V came to 2 bases and at J to 2 bases, leaving 7 bases not matched to a gene. The variable domain in full, with the rest retrieved from reference TRBV5-6 and TRBJ2-5, is DAGVTQSPTHLIKTRGQQVTLRCSPKSGHDTVSWYQQALGQGPQFIFQYYEEEERQRGNFPDRFSGHQFPNYSSELNVNALLLGDSALYLCASSLLGLARQETQYFGPGTRLLVL.

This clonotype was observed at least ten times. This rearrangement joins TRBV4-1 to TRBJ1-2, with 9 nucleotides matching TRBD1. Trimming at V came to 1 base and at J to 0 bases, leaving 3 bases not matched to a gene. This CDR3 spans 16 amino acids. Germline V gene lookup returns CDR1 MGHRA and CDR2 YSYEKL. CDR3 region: CASSQAGTGSNYGYTF. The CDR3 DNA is TGCGCCAGCAGCCAAGCCGGGACAGGGTCTAACTATGGCTACACCTTC.

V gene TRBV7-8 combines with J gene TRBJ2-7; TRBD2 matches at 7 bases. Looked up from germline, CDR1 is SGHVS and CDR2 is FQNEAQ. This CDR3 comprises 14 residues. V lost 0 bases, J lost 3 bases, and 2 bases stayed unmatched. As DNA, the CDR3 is TGTGCCAGCAGCTTAGCGGGGAGGGTCTACGAGCAGTACTTC. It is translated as CASSLAGRVYEQYF.

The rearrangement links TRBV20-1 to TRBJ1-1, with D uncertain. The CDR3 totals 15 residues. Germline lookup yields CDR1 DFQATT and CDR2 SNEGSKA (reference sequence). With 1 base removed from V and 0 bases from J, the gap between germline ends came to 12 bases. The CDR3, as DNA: TGCAGTGCTAGAGGGAGACAAAGCATGAACACTGAAGCTTTCTTT. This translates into CSARGRQSMNTEAFF.

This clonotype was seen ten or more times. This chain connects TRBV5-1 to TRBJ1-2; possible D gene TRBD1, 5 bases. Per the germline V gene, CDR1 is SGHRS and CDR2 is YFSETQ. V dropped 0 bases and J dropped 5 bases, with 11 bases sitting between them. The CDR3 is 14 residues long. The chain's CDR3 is CASSLGEGTYGYTF. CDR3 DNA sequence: TGCGCCAGCAGCTTGGGTGAAGGGACGTATGGCTACACCTTC.

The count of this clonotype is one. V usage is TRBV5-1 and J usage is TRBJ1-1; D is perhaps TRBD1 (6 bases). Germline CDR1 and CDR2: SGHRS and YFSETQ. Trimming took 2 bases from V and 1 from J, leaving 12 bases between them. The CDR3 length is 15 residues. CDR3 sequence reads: CASSFWGLQNTEAFF. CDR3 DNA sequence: TGCGCCAGCAGCTTCTGGGGGCTCCAGAACACTGAAGCTTTCTTT.

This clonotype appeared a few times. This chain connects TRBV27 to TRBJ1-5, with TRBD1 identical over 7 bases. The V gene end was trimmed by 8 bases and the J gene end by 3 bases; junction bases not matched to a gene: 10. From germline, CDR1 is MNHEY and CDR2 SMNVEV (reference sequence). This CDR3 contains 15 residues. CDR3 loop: CASGTGTDLNQPQHF. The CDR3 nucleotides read TGTGCCAGCGGAACCGGGACAGACCTCAATCAGCCCCAGCATTTT.

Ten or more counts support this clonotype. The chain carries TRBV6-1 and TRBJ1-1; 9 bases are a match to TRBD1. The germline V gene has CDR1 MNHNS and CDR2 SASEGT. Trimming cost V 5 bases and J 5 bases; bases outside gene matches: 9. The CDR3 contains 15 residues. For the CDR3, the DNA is TGTGCCAGCAGTCCCACCGGGACAGGGAGGACTGAAGCTTTCTTT. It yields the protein CASSPTGTGRTEAFF.

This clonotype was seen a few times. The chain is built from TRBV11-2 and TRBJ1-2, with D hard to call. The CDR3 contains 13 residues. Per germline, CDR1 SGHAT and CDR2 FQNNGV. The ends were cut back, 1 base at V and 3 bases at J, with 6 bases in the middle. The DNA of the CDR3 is TGTGCCAGCAGCTTAGCCCCAGACTATGGCTACACCTTC. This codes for CASSLAPDYGYTF.

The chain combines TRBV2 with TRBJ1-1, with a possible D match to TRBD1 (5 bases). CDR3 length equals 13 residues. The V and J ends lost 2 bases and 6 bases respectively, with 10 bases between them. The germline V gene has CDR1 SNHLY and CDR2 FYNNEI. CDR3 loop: CASSERQGSEAFF. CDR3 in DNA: TGTGCCAGCAGTGAAAGGCAGGGCTCTGAAGCTTTCTTT. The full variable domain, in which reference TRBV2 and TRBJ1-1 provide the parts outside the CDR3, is EPEVTQTPSHQVTQMGQEVILRCVPISNHLYFYWYRQILGQKVEFLVSFYNNEISEKSEIFDDQFSVERPDGSNFTLKIRSTKLEDSAMYFCASSERQGSEAFFGQGTRLTVV.

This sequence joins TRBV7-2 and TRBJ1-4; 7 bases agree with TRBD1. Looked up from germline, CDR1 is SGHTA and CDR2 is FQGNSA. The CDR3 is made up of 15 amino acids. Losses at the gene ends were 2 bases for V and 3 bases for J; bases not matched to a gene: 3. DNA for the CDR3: TGTGCCAGCAGCTTATTGGGACAGCCTAATGAAAAACTGTTTTTT. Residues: CASSLLGQPNEKLFF. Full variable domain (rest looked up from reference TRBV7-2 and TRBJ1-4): GAGVSQSPSNKVTEKGKDVELRCDPISGHTALYWYRQSLGQGLEFLIYFQGNSAPDKSGLPSDRFSAERTGGSVSTLTIQRTQQEDSAVYLCASSLLGQPNEKLFFGSGTQLSVL.

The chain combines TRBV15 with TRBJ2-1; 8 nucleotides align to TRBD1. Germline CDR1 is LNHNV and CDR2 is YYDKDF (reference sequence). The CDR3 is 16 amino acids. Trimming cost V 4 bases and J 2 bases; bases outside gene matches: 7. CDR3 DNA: TGTGCCACCAGCAACTTGACAGGGGAACCCTACAATGAGCAGTTCTTC. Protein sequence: CATSNLTGEPYNEQFF.

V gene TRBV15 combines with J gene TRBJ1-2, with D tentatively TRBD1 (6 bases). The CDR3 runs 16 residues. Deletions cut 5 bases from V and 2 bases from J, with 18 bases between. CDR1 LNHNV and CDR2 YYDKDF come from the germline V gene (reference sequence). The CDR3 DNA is TGTGCCACCAGCCGAGCCCGGGACATCCTGAACTATGGCTACACCTTC. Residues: CATSRARDILNYGYTF.

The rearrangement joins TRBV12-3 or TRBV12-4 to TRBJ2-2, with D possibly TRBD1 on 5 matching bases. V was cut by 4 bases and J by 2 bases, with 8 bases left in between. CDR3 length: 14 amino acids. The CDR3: CASSYRINTGELFF. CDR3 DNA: TGTGCCAGCAGTTACAGGATTAACACCGGGGAGCTGTTTTTT.

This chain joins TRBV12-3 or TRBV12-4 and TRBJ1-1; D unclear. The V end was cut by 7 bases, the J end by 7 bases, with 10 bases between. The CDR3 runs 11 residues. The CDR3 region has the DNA TGTGCCAGCATCCAAGGTATTGAAGCTTTCTTT. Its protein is CASIQGIEAFF.

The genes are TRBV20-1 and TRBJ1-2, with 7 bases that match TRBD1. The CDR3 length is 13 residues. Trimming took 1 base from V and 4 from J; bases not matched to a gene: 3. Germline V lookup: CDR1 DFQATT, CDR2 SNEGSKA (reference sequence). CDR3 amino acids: CSARVYRGYGYTF. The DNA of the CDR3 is TGCAGTGCTAGAGTCTACAGGGGCTATGGCTACACCTTC.